This TCR beta chain was identified during a study of long-term antiretroviral therapy in people with HIV. Study summary: The earliest samples came from an era when ART typically awaited falling CD4 counts.

Per donor, at least one pre-ART and at least two post-ART PBMC samples were obtained. Each HIV participant was treated in the United States. With survey level as its setting, the immunoSEQ assay was v3.0. TCRdb's copy holds only in-frame clones and misses some; the assay was immunoSEQ multiplex PCR. In the table there are some 45,000 clones, roughly 86% of which are singletons. The input for sequencing was unsorted PBMCs, taken 0.1 years before starting antiretroviral therapy. The receptor comes from a woman between 50 and 59 years old with HIV.

The CDR3 region is CASSFANTEAFF. The CDR3 nucleotides are TGTGCCAGCAGTTTCGCCAACACTGAAGCTTTCTTT. J is TRBJ1-1 and V is TRBV25-1; no reliable D call. V was shortened by 5 bases and J by 2 bases, with 6 bases between the two germline ends. Germline-derived CDR1 and CDR2 are MGHDK and SYGVNS. The CDR3 length is 12 residues. The complete variable domain, with remaining parts taken from reference TRBV25-1 and TRBJ1-1, reads EADIYQTPRYLVIGTGKKITLECSQTMGHDKMYWYQQDPGMELHLIHYSYGVNSTEKGDLSSESTVSRIRTEHFPLTLESARPSHTSQYLCASSFANTEAFFGQGTRLTVV.